This is a list of T cell receptor beta chains from one sample in a study of tumor-infiltrating lymphocytes in primary liver carcinoma. TCRdb ran MiXCR on the multiplex PCR reads and lists one entry per CDR3 protein. The data show some 43,000 distinct CDR3 sequences, approximately 70% seen once. The sequencing input was liver tumor tissue from sampling region 5. The receptors here all came from a man aged 35-49 years with primary liver carcinoma and hepatitis B virus infection. CDR3s include the opening cysteine and the closing phenylalanine or tryptophan. A D gene is named only where the DNA matches it firmly. Clone sizes are given selectively: once, few, many, or a class where the clone is expanded.

D gene: .
J gene: TRBJ2-3
V gene: TRBV9
clone size: .
CDR3 length: 15
CDR3 DNA: TGTGCCAGCAGCGAACTAGGAAGGGGTGGAGATACGCAGTATTTT
CDR3 protein: CASSELGRGGDTQYF

D gene: .
J gene: TRBJ1-2
V gene: TRBV6-1
clone size: .
CDR3 length: 16
CDR3 DNA: TGTACCAGCAGTGAAGCAAGACGCGGCAGAAATTATGGCCACACCTTC
CDR3 protein: CTSSEARRGRNYGHTF

D gene: .
J gene: TRBJ2-1
V gene: TRBV12-3/TRBV12-4
clone size: .
CDR3 length: 16
CDR3 DNA: TGTGCTAGCAGTTCCTGGGGGGCTAGCTCCCACAATGAGCAGTTCTTC
CDR3 protein: CASSSWGASSHNEQFF

D gene: .
J gene: TRBJ2-7
V gene: TRBV4-1
clone size: .
CDR3 length: 15
CDR3 DNA: TGCGCCAGCAGCCATGCGGGACAGCTCACCTACGAGCAGTACTTC
CDR3 protein: CASSHAGQLTYEQYF

D gene: .
J gene: TRBJ1-2
V gene: TRBV4-1
clone size: .
CDR3 length: 13
CDR3 DNA: TGCCCCAGCAGCGAGACAGTTTACTATGGCTACACCTTC
CDR3 protein: CPSSETVYYGYTF

D gene: .
J gene: TRBJ2-7
V gene: TRBV6-2/TRBV6-3
clone size: once
CDR3 length: 15
CDR3 DNA: TGTGCCAGCAGTTTGGGCAGGTCCGACTCCCATGAGCAGTACTTC
CDR3 protein: CASSLGRSDSHEQYF

D gene: .
J gene: TRBJ1-4
V gene: TRBV2
clone size: once
CDR3 length: 13
CDR3 DNA: TGTGCCAGCAGCGGACCTTCGAGGGAAAAACTGTTTTTT
CDR3 protein: CASSGPSREKLFF

D gene: .
J gene: TRBJ1-5
V gene: TRBV7-9
clone size: many
CDR3 length: 13
CDR3 DNA: TGTGCCAGCAGCCCTAGGCACGATCAGCCCCAGCATTTT
CDR3 protein: CASSPRHDQPQHF

D gene: TRBD2
J gene: TRBJ2-1
V gene: TRBV6-6
clone size: .
CDR3 length: 14
CDR3 DNA: TGTGCCAGCAGTCATATCGGGAGGGCCGATGAGCAATTCTTC
CDR3 protein: CASSHIGRADEQFF

D gene: TRBD2
J gene: TRBJ2-2
V gene: TRBV20-1
clone size: .
CDR3 length: 16
CDR3 DNA: TGCAGTGCTAGAGGACTAGCGGGAGCGAACACCGGGGAGCTGTTTTTT
CDR3 protein: CSARGLAGANTGELFF

D gene: TRBD2
J gene: TRBJ2-5
V gene: TRBV10-3
clone size: .
CDR3 length: 14
CDR3 DNA: TGTGCCACGTCGACTAGCGTGGGCCCGGACGAGCAATACTTC
CDR3 protein: CATSTSVGPDEQYF

D gene: .
J gene: TRBJ2-3
V gene: TRBV11-2
clone size: .
CDR3 length: 16
CDR3 DNA: TGTACCAGCAGCCCGCCGGGGGGCAGGGGCACAGTTACGCAGTATTTT
CDR3 protein: CTSSPPGGRGTVTQYF

D gene: .
J gene: TRBJ2-1
V gene: TRBV29-1
clone size: .
CDR3 length: 13
CDR3 DNA: TGCAGCCTTCGTACGGGGGCAGGAAATGAGCAGTTCTTC
CDR3 protein: CSLRTGAGNEQFF

D gene: .
J gene: TRBJ2-7
V gene: TRBV11-2
clone size: .
CDR3 length: 15
CDR3 DNA: TGTGCCAGCAGCTTAGTAGGCGGGGCCACCTACGAGCAGTACTTC
CDR3 protein: CASSLVGGATYEQYF